A selection of T cell receptor beta chains follows, all from one sample in a study of early T cells in non-severe SARS-CoV-2 infection. TCRdb reanalysed the 5' RACE reads using MiXCR and keeps one entry per CDR3 protein. The repertoire holds about 88,000 distinct CDR3 sequences, 15% seen once, with less than 7% in the top ten. The sample was whole blood. Receptor source: an adult who was a healthcare worker with PCR-confirmed SARS-CoV-2 infection or an uninfected control (not recorded which). Both conserved end residues are part of each CDR3. A D gene is named only where the DNA matches it firmly. Only part of the rows carry a size: once, few, many, or a class if the clone is expanded.

D	J	size	V	DNA	CDR3
.	TRBJ1-3	many	TRBV7-9	TGTGCCAGCAGCTCTGTAAACACCATATATTTT	CASSSVNTIYF
.	TRBJ1-4	few	TRBV2	TGTGCCAGCAGCTTCAGAACAACTAATGAAAAACTGTTTTTT	CASSFRTTNEKLFF
.	TRBJ1-2	.	TRBV28	TGTGCCAGCAGTTTCTTCGAAGCTGGCTACACCTTC	CASSFFEAGYTF
.	TRBJ2-7	many	TRBV28	TGTGCCAGCAGTCCACCCTCTAGCAGCCGCGAGCAGTACTTC	CASSPPSSSREQYF
TRBD1	TRBJ1-2	.	TRBV27	TGTGCCAGCAGTTCTGAACAGGGGGTCTATGGCTACACCTTC	CASSSEQGVYGYTF
.	TRBJ1-1	few	TRBV5-1	TGCGCCAGCAGCTTGGAGCCACAGAACACTGAAGCTTTCTTT	CASSLEPQNTEAFF
.	TRBJ2-7	few	TRBV20-1	TGCAGTGCTCGGGACGGACTTCGTCCCAACTACGAGCAGTACTTC	CSARDGLRPNYEQYF
TRBD1	TRBJ2-5	.	TRBV5-1	TGCGCCAGCAGCTTGGATACCGGGACAGGGACCCAGTACTTC	CASSLDTGTGTQYF
.	TRBJ2-1	.	TRBV28	TGTGCCAGCAGTTCCACCGGGCCTTACAATGAGCAGTTCTTC	CASSSTGPYNEQFF
.	TRBJ1-3	medium-sized	TRBV6-5	TGTGCCAGCAGTTACTCTGGGGCGTCTGGAAACACCATATATTTT	CASSYSGASGNTIYF
.	TRBJ2-7	.	TRBV5-1	TGCGCCAGCAGCTTCAGGACTGGTTTCTACGAGCAGTACTTC	CASSFRTGFYEQYF
.	TRBJ1-2	.	TRBV6-1	TGTGCCAGCAGTGAACACAGCTATGGCTACACCTTC	CASSEHSYGYTF
.	TRBJ1-1	many	TRBV7-2	TGTGCCAGCAGAAAAGGACAGTTGAACACTGAAGCTTTCTTT	CASRKGQLNTEAFF
.	TRBJ2-7	.	TRBV11-2	TGTGCCAGCAGCTTAGGTAGCCTCTACCACGGGGAGCAGTACTTC	CASSLGSLYHGEQYF
TRBD2	TRBJ2-1	many	TRBV19	TGTGCCAGTAGTAAGCCTAGCGGGAGGGGTGTCTATGAGCAGTTCTTC	CASSKPSGRGVYEQFF
.	TRBJ2-7	few	TRBV19	TGTGCCAGTAGTATAGAAGGAGGCTACGAGCAGTACTTC	CASSIEGGYEQYF
.	TRBJ2-2	few	TRBV5-1	TGCGCCAGCAGCTTGGACAGGAGCTACACCGGGGAGCTGTTTTTT	CASSLDRSYTGELFF
.	TRBJ2-3	few	TRBV20-1	TGCAGTGCTAGACCGAGTACGCAGTATTTT	CSARPSTQYF
TRBD2	TRBJ2-1	.	TRBV28	TGTGCCAGCAGAATGGGACTAGCGGGAACTGAGGATGAGCAGTTCTTC	CASRMGLAGTEDEQFF
.	TRBJ1-4	.	TRBV19	TGTGCCAGTACTCCCCCCCGGGGCAATGAAAAACTGTTTTTT	CASTPPRGNEKLFF
.	TRBJ2-2	medium-sized	TRBV11-2	TGTGCCAGCAGCTTAGACGCCTTAGGACCCACCGGGGAGCTGTTTTTT	CASSLDALGPTGELFF
.	TRBJ2-3	.	TRBV24-1	TGTGCCACCAGTGATTCGCACCCAACAGATACGCAGTATTTT	CATSDSHPTDTQYF
TRBD1	TRBJ1-6	.	TRBV20-1	TGCAGTGCTAAGAAGCCCGGGACAGGGTCCTATAATTCACCCCTCCACTTT	CSAKKPGTGSYNSPLHF
.	TRBJ2-1	few	TRBV7-6	TGTGCCAGCAGCCCGACCCCCTTAGATCTAGCAACAAATGAGCAGTTCTTC	CASSPTPLDLATNEQFF
.	TRBJ2-7	.	TRBV5-1	TGCGCCAGCAGCTTGGTAGCAGGGACCTCCTACGAGCAGTACTTC	CASSLVAGTSYEQYF
.	TRBJ2-1	few	TRBV11-2	TGTGCCAGCAGCCGACCGGGATCCTTCAATGAGCAGTTCTTC	CASSRPGSFNEQFF
TRBD2	TRBJ2-7	.	TRBV20-1	TGCAGTGCTAGAGATTGGACCGGGGACGGGAGGATCTACGAGCAGTACTTC	CSARDWTGDGRIYEQYF
TRBD1	TRBJ1-6	few	TRBV14	TGTGCCAGCAGCCACTTGGGAGGGGGCGTTGATTCACCCCTCCACTTT	CASSHLGGGVDSPLHF
.	TRBJ2-2	.	TRBV2	TGTGCCAGCAAACTAACGAACACCGGGGAGCTGTTTTTT	CASKLTNTGELFF
.	TRBJ2-3	.	TRBV4-1	TGCGCCAGCAGCCAAGGCCGGGACTTACGCACAGATACGCAGTATTTT	CASSQGRDLRTDTQYF
.	TRBJ2-1	.	TRBV7-9	TGTGCCAGCAGCTTTCAAAGTCTTCTAATCGAGCAGTTCTTC	CASSFQSLLIEQFF
.	TRBJ2-7	few	TRBV28	TGTGCCAGCAGTCGAGACACCGCGCATGAGTACTTC	CASSRDTAHEYF
TRBD1	TRBJ1-5	few	TRBV19	TGTGCCAGTAGTATAGGAGGGGGACAGGGGAGTCAGCCCCAGCATTTT	CASSIGGGQGSQPQHF
TRBD2	TRBJ2-3	few	TRBV12-3/TRBV12-4	TGTGCCAGCAGCCTAAAAGCGGGGGGCCCAGATACGCAGTATTTT	CASSLKAGGPDTQYF
TRBD1	TRBJ2-7	once	TRBV20-1	TGCAGTGCTCAGGGGGCGGTAGGGCAGTACTTC	CSAQGAVGQYF
.	TRBJ2-7	many	TRBV6-6	TGTGCCAGCAGTTACCTAACGGAGCAGTACTTC	CASSYLTEQYF
TRBD1	TRBJ2-7	.	TRBV6-5	TGTGCCAGCAGCCAGGGACAGGTCTACGAGCAGTACTTC	CASSQGQVYEQYF
.	TRBJ1-3	few	TRBV12-3/TRBV12-4	TGTGCCAGCAGTTTAGATCGGAGCTCTGGAAACACCATATATTTT	CASSLDRSSGNTIYF
.	TRBJ2-7	many	TRBV4-3	TGCGCCAGCAGCCAAGATCGTGGCAGTCCCTACGAGCAGTACTTC	CASSQDRGSPYEQYF
.	TRBJ2-1	many	TRBV12-3/TRBV12-4	TGTGCCAGCAGTTCGGGCGGTTACAATGAGCAGTTCTTC	CASSSGGYNEQFF
.	TRBJ2-7	few	TRBV9	TGTGCCAGCAGCGGGGATGGGAGCAAGTCCTACGAGCAGTACTTC	CASSGDGSKSYEQYF
TRBD2	TRBJ2-1	few	TRBV28	TGTGCCAGCAGTTTGGGACTAGCGAATGAGCAGTTCTTC	CASSLGLANEQFF
TRBD2	TRBJ2-5	many	TRBV20-1	TGCAGTGCTAGAGATAGGGCGGGAGGGATGGAGACCCAGTACTTC	CSARDRAGGMETQYF
TRBD1	TRBJ1-1	few	TRBV11-1	TGTGCCAGCAGCTTAGTGACAGGGGGCGATATTGAAGCTTTCTTT	CASSLVTGGDIEAFF
.	TRBJ1-1	few	TRBV7-9	TGTGCCAGCAGCTCTGCCCCCGTAGGCACTGAAGCTTTCTTT	CASSSAPVGTEAFF
.	TRBJ2-7	.	TRBV5-1	TGCGCCAGCAGCGTGACAGGACCGGTTGACGAGCAGTACTTC	CASSVTGPVDEQYF
.	TRBJ1-1	few	TRBV20-1	TGCGCAACCAGGACTTACACTGAAGCTTTCTTT	CATRTYTEAFF
.	TRBJ2-7	.	TRBV28	TGTGCCAGCAGTTTATTTGGTCCCTACGAGCAGTACTTC	CASSLFGPYEQYF
.	TRBJ2-3	few	TRBV20-1	TGCAGTGCTAGAGCTATCACAGATACGCAGTATTTT	CSARAITDTQYF
.	TRBJ2-1	many	TRBV7-9	TGTGCCAGCACCCCCTACTACAATGAGCAGTTCTTC	CASTPYYNEQFF
TRBD1	TRBJ1-1	few	TRBV20-1	TGCAGTGCTAGAGATACGACAGGGGGGCGTGAAGCTTTCTTT	CSARDTTGGREAFF